This T cell receptor (beta chain) was recovered during a study of beta chain features in type 1 diabetes (dated by TCRdb to 2017 to 2018). With respect to the entire study: Patients and healthy donors did not differ in mean age, gender distribution, total cell number or subset yield. The study compared the TCRB repertoires of sorted circulating CD4+ T cell subsets in recently diagnosed type 1 diabetes patients with those in matched healthy donors. Regulatory and stem cell-like memory subsets were obtained from only 8 patients and roughly 8 healthy donors, while naive and central memory subsets were obtained from all 30 or so donors. Across all samples, 107,917,701 sorted cells were examined, and cell number per subset correlated strongly with RNA yield. Paper-wide results and their limitations: Because cDNA was sequenced instead of genomic DNA, highly expressing activated cells could be over-represented, though the groups showed no difference in activation or CD3 levels. Because small numbers of individuals were included in the HLA sub-analyses, any influence of HLA type on TCRB rearrangement was left unresolved. At VDJ recombination sites, type 1 diabetes patients had fewer insertions and more deleted nucleotides, which implies abnormalities in thymic rearrangement. A moderate but significant shortening of TCRB CDR3 length was observed in type 1 diabetes patients in all four CD4+ subsets. Shorter templates might have been favored by PCR, but patient and control samples were amplified and corrected together, so both groups would have been affected equally by any skew. Naive, central memory and regulatory TCRB repertoires appeared more similar among patients than among healthy donors.

The sample holds a few counts of this clone. The specificity of this receptor is unknown. Base quality data are lacking; no much larger clone is found one base away. The V and J ends are trimmed by 2 bases and 9 bases, leaving 17 bases between them. The germline V gene sets CDR1 to MNHEY and CDR2 to SVGAGI. The cysteine opens and the phenylalanine closes a CDR3 of 15 amino acids. Left in the record is the CDR3 DNA by itself, 45 bases read in frame from the first base. The High Capacity cDNA Reverse Transcription Kit was used to reverse transcribe all of the isolated RNA, meaning that expressed TCRB transcripts were what got sequenced. Naive, central memory and regulatory T cell samples underwent deep immunoSEQ sequencing, averaging roughly 3.5 million total reads per sample. Sorted cells were lysed in RLT buffer and RNA was extracted with DNase-treated RNeasy Micro or Mini kits, depending on cell number. Each cell subset was processed on its own to prevent cross-contamination, while patient and healthy donor samples were processed together. Using the immunoSEQ multiplex PCR, TCRB sequences were amplified from cDNA into 87-bp fragments spanning the CDR3 region. The amplicons were sequenced using the Illumina HiSeq platform. On the study's bioinformatics: PCR bias was corrected computationally using synthetic template baselines, and reads within Hamming distance 2 were collapsed, with unmergeable singletons discarded. Reads were aligned against IMGT to assign V, D and J genes, CDR3 length and insertions or deletions at six rearrangement sites. Within each subset, clonotype counts were normalized to sorted cell number, after which true diversity and Gini coefficients were computed with the tcR R package. The overlap coefficient, calculated on TCRB nucleotide sequences, was used to quantify repertoire sharing. The table was pulled from immuneACCESS by TCRdb, which kept in-frame rearrangements only. Such tables lose some clones; where checked, under half of the loss comes from unresolved V genes, and the rest has no known cause. V, J and clone size were drawn from that table, and D and trimming were deduced from the DNA. The sample table holds some 150,000 clones, of which about 9.7% were seen once. The ten top clones hold about 0.6% of the sample.

Each donor gave one peripheral blood draw, around 0.12 L on average, collected into heparinised tubes. A BD FACSAria II was used to sort naive, central memory, regulatory and stem cell-like memory CD4+ T cells with a panel that included CD45RO, CCR7, CD25, CD127, CD95 and CD27. Purity was above 98% for every sorted population. Right away, PBMCs were isolated by Lymphoprep density gradient centrifugation and were stained directly, with no culture step. So that batch effects would be minimized, each experiment stained and sorted samples in pairs, pairing one healthy donor with one patient. Recombination linked TRBV6-5 to TRBJ2-1; a tentative D call is TRBD1 (6 bases match). The sequencing sample was made of central memory CD4+ T cells from blood. The TCR sequence derives from a middle-aged woman in good health. The CDR3 reads CASSYTGTIDREQFF. The DNA sequence reads TGTGCCAGCAGTTACACCGGGACAATCGATCGTGAGCAGTTCTTC.